This TCR beta chain was retrieved from a study of cytomegalovirus exposure and HLA in healthy donors listed by TCRdb under 2017. Background for the entire study: An earlier analysis of 587 of the donors reported 250 to 300 Gb of sequence data and 117 million unique TCR beta sequences from 150 million to 200 million T cells. Typing coverage differed by locus: A, B, C, DRB1 and DQB1 were typed in about 629-640 donors, DQA1 in about 500, DPA1 in 600 to 610, and DPB1 in 400 to 490. Among the approximately 400 genotyped donors, more than 70% belonged to the genetic ancestry cluster associated with self-reported Caucasian donors. In addition to the first cohort of approximately 650 subjects, a separate validation cohort of approximately 130 different subjects was used. The study aimed to test whether signatures of past pathogen exposure could be identified by cataloging public T cell receptors. Both class I and class II loci were covered by HLA typing, at four-digit resolution. An early release covering more than 500 HLA-typed donors comprised roughly 300 gigabases of sequencing data and tens of millions of unique TCR sequences. Five DR-DQ haplotypes were treated as single units for association and clustering because of strong linkage in the cohort. Rather than using new phenotypic data, the later analysis identified candidate immune exposures from TCR beta sequences and from how often those sequences occurred across donors. To study patterns of TCR occurrence, a later analysis re-analyzed previously published TCR beta repertoires from 650 to 750 donors and added high-resolution HLA genotyping. The study used immunosequencing to profile the T cell repertoires of around 600 subjects and linked those repertoires to cytomegalovirus serostatus. To predict cytomegalovirus infection status, the study combined high-throughput TCR immunosequencing, statistical association of individual TCRs with disease status, and machine learning. Every repertoire in the discovery cohort had been generated on one and the same sequencing platform. Donor age, sex, ethnicity and CMV serostatus were collected together with the repertoire data. A later genetic analysis took genome-wide SNP genotypes for 398 of the 666 donors and used that subset as a discovery cohort. On average, roughly 200,000 unique TCR beta nucleotide sequences were sequenced per donor among some 430 genotyped donors of the cohort, with roughly a sixth of those sequences being non-productive. An earlier analysis of around 540 of the donors applied high-throughput TCR beta sequencing to assess whether each TCR beta V gene segment acted as functional or pseudogenic.

Judged by frequency, this clone is medium-sized (0.01 to 0.1%); no count was given. Its antigen target is currently unknown. Compared with germline, one end of the junction differs, possibly owing to a read error. Per the germline V gene (reference sequence), SSHAT is the CDR1 and FNYEAQ is the CDR2. The CDR3 numbers 14 residues from cysteine through phenylalanine. Only the CDR3 region is kept as DNA, spanning 42 bases read in frame from base 1. The cohort comprised several hundred healthy bone marrow donors. Cohort members were all nominally healthy when sampled, although unrecorded immune exposures were likely present. The donor was CMV seronegative and belonged to the group of 350 to 400 seronegative cohort members. A peripheral blood sample was collected from each donor, and TCR beta sequencing was performed on peripheral blood mononuclear cells. Genomic DNA was extracted from the blood cell samples with the Qiagen DNeasy Blood Extraction Kit.

The research as a whole found: Only TCR beta chains were sequenced in this cohort, and the absence of alpha or paired-chain data limited detectable features. In a later genetic analysis, a missense DCLRE1C variant was associated with V-gene and J-gene trimming of TCR beta chains, and the association was replicated in an independent cohort. A few of the identified cytomegalovirus-associated TCR beta chains were confirmed in vitro to be specific for cytomegalovirus antigens. Linkage disequilibrium might explain the correlated functional status among segregating V segments, but an unknown experimental factor could not be ruled out. In the study, approximately 150 TCR beta chains were listed as associated with cytomegalovirus. In a later analysis, the rate of TCR association differed among HLA loci, with DRB1 alleles having the most associated TCRs and HLA-C alleles having the fewest. Cytomegalovirus status was reported to be diagnosed by the classifier with high specificity and sensitivity in both the original and validation cohorts. Because HLA typing was missing for some donors at each locus, association tests included only the typed subset. Some IMGT-functional V segments, including TRBV6-2 and TRBV6-3, could not be distinguished by the 87-base-pair reads and were therefore excluded. Sequencing depth was assumed to be roughly uniform across donors in the presence/absence analyses, though that assumption may not hold. Most TCR sequences were seen in very few donors, while some public TCRs were found in many individuals. For the cohort, immune exposure information was limited to CMV serostatus. In an earlier analysis of 587 of the donors, most TCR beta V segments appeared in productive rearrangements about 87% or about 30% of the time, broadly matching IMGT annotations. Because counts were too low, 15 to 20 rarely observed V segments, including chromosome 9 orphons, were excluded from the earlier analysis of some 590 of the donors. A further reported finding was that TCR beta sequences accurately predicted the HLA-A and HLA-B alleles for most subjects in the first cohort. A later analysis found that most CMV-associated TCR beta chains appeared HLA-restricted, with HLA associations seemingly driven largely by CMV exposure. In a later analysis, HLA-associated TCR beta chains were found to be more clonally expanded and to have lower generation probabilities than equally common non-associated chains. The authors suggested that the approach could potentially be extended to other disease states and immunological phenotypes. According to a later analysis, parvovirus B19, influenza, CMV and Epstein-Barr virus appeared linked to several top co-occurrence clusters. A cluster of highly shared sequence variants was judged likely to be a technical artifact of the sequencing pipeline. Specific HLA alleles were associated with 16,951 TCR beta sequences at a false discovery rate of 0.05 in a later analysis. Assigning TCR associations to individual alleles was difficult when HLA alleles, especially DR and DQ, strongly co-occurred. In a later genetic analysis, fewer N-insertions in productive TCRs were reported among donors in an Asian-associated ancestry cluster than the roughly 700-donor mean.

Library prep was done by the immunoSEQ multiplex PCR assay. For the multiplex PCR, a mixture combining 60 forward primers for TCR Vbeta segments and 13 reverse primers for TCR Jbeta segments was used. A multiplex PCR assay on genomic DNA amplified the CDR3 region of rearranged TCR beta genes. The Illumina HiSeq System was used to sequence the amplified TCR beta libraries as 87-base-pair reads. From the authors' description of their analysis: A later analysis counted some 74 million unique TCR beta chains across the 666 repertoires, and around 12 million of these chains were shared by at least two donors. A nearest-neighbor algorithm error-corrected the raw reads and collapsed the reads into unique sequences, merging closely related sequences to remove PCR and sequencing errors. Alignment of CDR3 sequences to IMGT reference sequences was used to assign V, D and J gene segments. For a sequence to be retained, a match of at least six nucleotides to both a V gene segment and a J gene segment was required. A rearrangement counted as productive if the CDR3 had no stop codons and remained in frame with V and J, and every other rearrangement counted as non-productive. Following IMGT convention, CDR3 was defined as the stretch from the second conserved V-encoded cysteine to the conserved J-encoded phenylalanine. Sequences without an unambiguous match to a single V gene segment were excluded from the earlier analysis of a few hundred of the donors. In an earlier analysis of 587 of the donors, a V segment was called functional when productive rearrangements were above 56.7%, and segregating when the standard deviation between donors exceeded 5%. A statistical classification framework was built for diagnosing cytomegalovirus status from the catalog of TCR beta chain sequences. V and J gene assignment, in a later analysis, came from comparing TCR nucleotide sequences with IMGT/GENE-DB human TR gene sequences. Using the TCRdist pipeline, a later analysis assigned CDR3 sequences along with most-parsimonious VDJ recombination scenarios. In a later analysis, every TCR beta chain was defined by the combination of its CDR3 amino acid sequence and its V-gene family, and reads without a unique V-gene family were dropped. In a later analysis, approximately 590 highly shared, low-generation-probability nucleotide sequences were removed to address suspected cross-contamination and a sequencing artifact. In a later analysis, a clonal expansion index for each public chain was calculated from normalized within-repertoire ranks of inferred template counts. A later analysis computed generation probabilities with a VDJ recombination model fitted to out-of-frame rearrangements, and checked the results against IGoR. In a later analysis, TCR-TCR, TCR-HLA and TCR-CMV co-occurrence was scored with hypergeometric tests, and a repertoire-size bias correction was applied to TCR pairs. A later analysis estimated false discovery rates by permuting HLA or CMV assignments 20 times. A later analysis grouped co-occurring TCRs with DBSCAN, adding TCRdist sequence similarity when clustering within HLA-allele-positive subsets. Co-occurrence clustering excluded repertoires with fewer than 30,000 or more than 120,000 public chains, plus five with anomalous nucleotide sharing. In TCRdb, the immuneACCESS table is reduced to in-frame sequences with V and J assigned. These tables do not hold every clone; where another copy was compared, an unresolved V gene accounts for under half, and the others remain unexplained. V and J calls and clone size come straight from that table; D and trimming were deduced from the DNA. Per the sample table, the count is fewer than 70,000 clones. The ten top clones hold around 3.6% of the sample.

Sample: PBMCs. The sequence was collected from a woman in her late teens or twenties in good health and CMV-seronegative. The sequence joins TRBV7-7 to TRBJ2-7; TRBD1 fits 9 bases in the junction. The CDR3 is CASSPGTGSYEQYF. The bases are TGTGCTAGCAGCCCGGGGACAGGGAGCTACGAGCAGTACTTC.